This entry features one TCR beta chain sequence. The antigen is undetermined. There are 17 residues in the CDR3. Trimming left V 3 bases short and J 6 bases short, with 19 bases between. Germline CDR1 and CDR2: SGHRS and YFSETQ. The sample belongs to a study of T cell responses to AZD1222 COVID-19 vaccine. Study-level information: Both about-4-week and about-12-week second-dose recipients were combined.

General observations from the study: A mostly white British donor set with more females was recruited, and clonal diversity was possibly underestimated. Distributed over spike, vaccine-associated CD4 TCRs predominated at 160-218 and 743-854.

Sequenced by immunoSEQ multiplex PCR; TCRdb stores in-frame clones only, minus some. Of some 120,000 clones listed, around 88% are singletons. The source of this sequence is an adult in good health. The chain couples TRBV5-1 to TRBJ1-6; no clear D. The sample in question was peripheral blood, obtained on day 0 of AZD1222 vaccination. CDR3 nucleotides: TGCGCCAGCAGCTCGGGTCGGAAGGAGGGTGGTAATTCACCCCTCCACTTT. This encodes CASSSGRKEGGNSPLHF.